Below, 13 T cell receptor beta chains from the same sample are listed, as sequenced in a study of identifying expanded T cells in peripheral blood. Produced via immunoSEQ multiplex PCR; TCRdb's table is partial and in-frame only. The sample lists approximately 91,000 clones; 88% were seen once. Specimen: blood. The receptors shown here come from a person between 18 and 75 years old in good health.

The gene calls are TRBV2 and TRBJ2-1; weak D call: TRBD2 (5 bases). There are 12 residues in the CDR3. The V end was cut by 2 bases, the J end by 10 bases, with 9 bases between. Per germline, CDR1 SNHLY and CDR2 FYNNEI. CDR3 nucleotides: TGTGCCAGCAGTGAATGGAGGCGGGAGCAGTTCTTC. This translates into CASSEWRREQFF.

Only one count was recorded for this clone. The chain has TRBV6-5 and TRBJ2-7; D call uncertain. The CDR3 contains 14 residues. CDR1 is MNHEY and CDR2 is SVGAGI in the germline V gene. V shed 1 base and J shed 0 bases, with 7 bases lying between them. CDR3 protein: CASSYYLSSYEQYF. The DNA of the CDR3 is TGTGCCAGCAGTTACTACTTGAGCTCCTACGAGCAGTACTTC.

The rearrangement joins TRBV5-1 to TRBJ2-5, with 9 bases identical to TRBD2. The CDR3 loop spans 12 amino acids. Unmatched junction bases numbered 3, after V lost 1 base and J lost 11 bases. Germline CDR1 SGHRS, CDR2 YFSETQ. CDR3 nucleotides: TGCGCCAGCAGCTTGTTAGCGGGAGAGCAGTACTTC. Translating it yields CASSLLAGEQYF.

In this sample, this clone turned up many times. The J gene is TRBJ1-5, the V gene TRBV5-6; 8 bases are a match to TRBD1. CDR1 is SGHDT, CDR2 YYEEEE, per germline. Trimming at V came to 4 bases and at J to 6 bases, leaving 9 bases not matched to a gene. The CDR3 is 15 amino acids. In nucleotides, the CDR3 is TGTGCCAGCAGCCCCTGGGACAGGAGAGGTCAGCCCCAGCATTTT. This translates into CASSPWDRRGQPQHF.

V is TRBV19 and J is TRBJ2-1; D call uncertain. CDR3 size: 16 residues. The V end was cut by 3 bases, the J end by 1 base, with 13 bases between. Germline CDR1 LNHDA, CDR2 SQIVND (reference sequence). In DNA form, the CDR3 reads TGTGCCAGTAGTATGGAACTAACCCAATCCTACAATGAGCAGTTCTTC. Its translation: CASSMELTQSYNEQFF.

This clone was detected once. This chain uses TRBV27 with TRBJ2-2; D is unclear. V was shortened by 4 bases and J by 6 bases, with 3 bases between the two germline ends. Germline loops: CDR1 MNHEY, CDR2 SMNVEV (reference sequence). The length of the CDR3 is 11 residues. The CDR3 DNA sequence: TGTGCCAGCAGTTGGGCCGGGGAGCTGTTTTTT. It translates to CASSWAGELFF.

The chain uses TRBV28 and TRBJ2-3; 7 bases align to TRBD1. Losses at the gene ends were 6 bases for V and 8 bases for J; bases not matched to a gene: 14. CDR1 is MDHEN, CDR2 SYDVKM, per germline. This CDR3 is 15 amino acids long. The CDR3 sequence is CASRVDRWSDFTQYF. CDR3 DNA: TGTGCCAGCAGGGTGGACAGGTGGTCAGATTTTACGCAGTATTTT.

The rearrangement joins TRBV7-9 to TRBJ2-7; 9 bases map to TRBD1. This CDR3 is built from 14 residues. The germline V gene has CDR1 SEHNR and CDR2 FQNEAQ (reference sequence). Trimming removed 0 bases from V and 5 bases from J; junction bases left unmatched: 2. CDR3 loop: CASSLAQGADEQYF. The DNA for the CDR3 is TGTGCCAGCAGCTTAGCACAGGGGGCCGACGAGCAGTACTTC.

J is TRBJ2-1 and V is TRBV27; 14 nucleotides line up with TRBD2. CDR1 is MNHEY, CDR2 SMNVEV, per germline (reference sequence). V was clipped by 5 bases and J by 7 bases; unmatched bases: 4. This CDR3 has 15 amino acids. In DNA, the CDR3 is TGTGCCAGCAGTCGGACTAGCGGGAGGCCAAATGAGCAGTTCTTC. Translating gives CASSRTSGRPNEQFF.

This clone was recorded once. The rearrangement links TRBV6-5 to TRBJ1-1; D remains ambiguous. In germline, CDR1 is MNHEY, CDR2 SVGAGI. V lost 10 bases to trimming and J lost 4 bases, with 19 bases between them. This CDR3 contains 14 residues. Here the CDR3 DNA reads TGTGCCACCGGTCGGGGTCCCGGGGTCACTGAAGCTTTCTTT. Residues: CATGRGPGVTEAFF.

The J gene is TRBJ1-5, the V gene TRBV6-1; D possibly corresponds to TRBD1 (5 bases). Germline lookup yields CDR1 MNHNS and CDR2 SASEGT. Deletions cut 4 bases from V and 1 base from J, with 11 bases between. This CDR3 has 15 residues. The CDR3 here is CASSGDVGSNQPQHF. In nucleotides, the CDR3 is TGTGCCAGCAGTGGGGACGTAGGAAGCAATCAGCCCCAGCATTTT.

CDR3 coding DNA: TGTGCCAGCAGTGGGTTGGGGGGAGGGTACCAAGAGACCCAGTACTTC. It encodes CASSGLGGGYQETQYF. The chain joins TRBV2 to TRBJ2-5; 7 bases align to TRBD2. This CDR3 is built from 16 residues. V shed 4 bases and J 0 bases; nucleotides not matched to a gene: 8. CDR1 is SNHLY, CDR2 FYNNEI, per germline.

This chain uses TRBV28 with TRBJ1-2; D is unresolved. CDR3 length: 12 residues. The germline V gene encodes CDR1 MDHEN and CDR2 SYDVKM. The V gene lost 5 bases and the J gene lost 4 bases, with 8 bases spanning the gap. The CDR3 nucleotides read TGTGCCAGCAGTCCCAGAACCTATGGCTACACCTTC. Protein product: CASSPRTYGYTF.